This T cell receptor (beta chain) originates from a study of blood T cell repertoires in COVID-19. Study context: Some COVID-19 samples were acute and others convalescent; all came from the United States, Italy and Spain.

Study processing details: Reference gene primer amplification gave nucleated cell count estimates. Only in-frame clones appear in the TCRdb table, and some are missing; sequencing was by immunoSEQ multiplex PCR. V and J calls plus clone size are reproduced from that table; the DNA served to infer D and trimming. The table records about 9,000 clones, 65% to 85% of them present only once. This receptor was taken from a human donor with active COVID-19. The donor label of this sample is uncertain. Sequencing was performed on peripheral blood.

In DNA form, the CDR3 reads TGTGCCAGCACGTCCGTTACCGGGGAGCTGTTTTTT. It specifies CASTSVTGELFF. The V gene is TRBV6-5, the J gene TRBJ2-2; no clear D. Trimming left V 7 bases short and J 5 bases short, with 8 bases between. From germline, CDR1 is MNHEY and CDR2 SVGAGI. The CDR3 loop spans 12 amino acids.